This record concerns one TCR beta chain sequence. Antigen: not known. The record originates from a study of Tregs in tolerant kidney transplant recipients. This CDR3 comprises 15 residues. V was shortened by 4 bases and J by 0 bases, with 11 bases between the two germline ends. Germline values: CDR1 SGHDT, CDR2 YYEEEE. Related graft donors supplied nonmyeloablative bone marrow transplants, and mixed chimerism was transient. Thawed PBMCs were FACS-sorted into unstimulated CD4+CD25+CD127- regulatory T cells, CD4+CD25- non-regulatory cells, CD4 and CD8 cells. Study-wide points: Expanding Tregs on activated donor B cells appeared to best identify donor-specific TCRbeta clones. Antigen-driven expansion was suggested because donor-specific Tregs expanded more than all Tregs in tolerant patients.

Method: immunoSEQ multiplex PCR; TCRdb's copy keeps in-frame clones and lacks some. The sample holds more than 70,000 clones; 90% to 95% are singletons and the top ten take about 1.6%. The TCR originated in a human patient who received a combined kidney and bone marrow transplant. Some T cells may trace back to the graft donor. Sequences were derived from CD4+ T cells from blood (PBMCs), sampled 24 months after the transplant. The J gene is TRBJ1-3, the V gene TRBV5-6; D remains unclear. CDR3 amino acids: CASSSSGDSGNTIYF. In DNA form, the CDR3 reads TGTGCCAGCAGCAGTAGTGGAGACTCTGGAAACACCATATATTTT.